Below are 10 T cell receptor beta chains sequenced from a single sample in a study of CD8+CD57+ T cells in acquired aplastic anemia. Genomic DNA, serving as template, underwent TCR beta VDJ and CDR3 profiling. TCRdb re-derived calls from the reads in MiXCR, one entry per CDR3 protein. The table has 150,000 to 200,000 distinct CDR3 sequences, 64% seen once. Specimen: sorted CD4+, CD8+, or CD8+CD57+ T cells (not recorded which) from PBMCs. These receptor sequences come from a human donor with severe aplastic anemia or a healthy control (not recorded which).

The J gene is TRBJ2-3, the V gene TRBV19, with 8 bases aligning to TRBD1. The CDR3 is made up of 14 amino acids. Germline CDR1 LNHDA, CDR2 SQIVND (reference sequence). V lost 5 bases to trimming and J lost 5 bases; unmatched junction nucleotides: 6. Here the CDR3 DNA reads TGTGCCAGTAGTCTCGGACAGGGTGGAGATACGCAGTATTTT. Amino acid sequence: CASSLGQGGDTQYF.

This clonotype has a handful of counts. The genes are TRBV3-1 and TRBJ1-4; 7 nucleotides line up with TRBD1. Germline V gene sequence: CDR1 LGHDT, CDR2 YNNKEL (reference sequence). The CDR3 loop spans 18 amino acids. V shed 1 base and J 8 bases; nucleotides not matched to a gene: 16. The CDR3 nucleotides read TGTGCCAGCAGCCAAGCGTCCCCCGCGGGGACAGCCTACGAAAAACTGTTTTTT. Encoded protein: CASSQASPAGTAYEKLFF.

In its sample, this clonotype was seen a few times. The gene calls are TRBV2 and TRBJ2-3, with 9 bases identical to TRBD1. The CDR3 totals 15 residues. Per germline, CDR1 SNHLY and CDR2 FYNNEI. Germline trimming cut 6 bases from V and 4 bases from J; bases unmatched to any gene: 8. The CDR3 region is CASRATGGAADTQYF. DNA for the CDR3: TGTGCCAGCAGAGCCACAGGGGGCGCAGCAGATACGCAGTATTTT. The variable domain in full, completed from reference TRBV2 and TRBJ2-3, reads EPEVTQTPSHQVTQMGQEVILRCVPISNHLYFYWYRQILGQKVEFLVSFYNNEISEKSEIFDDQFSVERPDGSNFTLKIRSTKLEDSAMYFCASRATGGAADTQYFGPGTRLTVL.

About this clonotype itself: At one end, the junction sequence differs from germline, possibly due to a read error. The rearrangement uses TRBV15 and TRBJ1-5, with TRBD1 matching 8 bases. From germline, CDR1 is LNHNV and CDR2 YYDKDF (reference sequence). The CDR3 is made up of 15 amino acids. The CDR3 reads CAISRDRSASGSQHF. The CDR3 coding sequence is TGTGCCATCAGCAGGGACAGGTCGGCTTCTGGGTCCCAGCATTTT.

The CDR3 nucleotides are TGTGCCATCAGTCTGCAAAACTATGGCTACACCTTC. It encodes CAISLQNYGYTF. The chain links TRBV10-3 to TRBJ1-2; D remains ambiguous. The V gene lost 5 bases and the J gene lost 2 bases, with 6 bases spanning the gap. The germline V gene encodes CDR1 ENHRY and CDR2 SYGVKD. CDR3 length: 12 amino acids.

The chain employs TRBV19 and TRBJ2-1; 7 nucleotides match TRBD1. This CDR3 contains 14 residues. J lost 2 bases, V lost 7 bases, and 5 bases had no gene match. Germline assignment: CDR1 LNHDA and CDR2 SQIVND (reference sequence). CDR3 loop: CASNQQGPYNEQFF. CDR3 bases: TGTGCCAGTAATCAACAGGGGCCCTACAATGAGCAGTTCTTC.

The chain combines TRBV29-1 with TRBJ1-1, with TRBD1 matching over 9 bases. Looked up from germline, CDR1 is SQVTM and CDR2 is ANQGSEA. V dropped 3 bases and J dropped 6; count of bases not matched to a gene: 5. CDR3 length: 13 amino acids. CDR3 in amino acids: CSVDGQGISEAFF. CDR3 in DNA: TGCAGCGTTGACGGACAGGGGATCTCTGAAGCTTTCTTT. Complete variable domain (other parts from reference TRBV29-1 and TRBJ1-1): SAVISQKPSRDICQRGTSLTIQCQVDSQVTMMFWYRQQPGQSLTLIATANQGSEATYESGFVIDKFPISRPNLTFSTLTVSNMSPEDSSIYLCSVDGQGISEAFFGQGTRLTVV.

This clonotype was counted between two and nine times. The chain links TRBV10-3 to TRBJ1-5; no clear D. Germline-derived CDR1 and CDR2 are ENHRY and SYGVKD. Trimming took off 4 bases at V and 0 bases at J, with 13 bases between the two ends. The length of the CDR3 is 16 residues. Here the CDR3 DNA reads TGTGCCATCAGTGTTGGTGGGATCGATAGCAATCAGCCCCAGCATTTT. It translates to CAISVGGIDSNQPQHF.

This clonotype has a handful of counts. The chain has TRBV28 and TRBJ2-7; 8 bases fit TRBD2. V trimming: 6 bases; J trimming: 2 bases; junction bases outside the gene matches: 3. CDR1 and CDR2 (germline): MDHEN, SYDVKM. The CDR3 contains 13 residues. In DNA, the CDR3 is TGTGCCAGCAGCGATAGCGGGACCTACGAGCAGTACTTC. It yields the protein CASSDSGTYEQYF.

The chain employs TRBV7-9 and TRBJ1-2, with D unclear. This CDR3 has 12 residues. Germline V gene lookup returns CDR1 SEHNR and CDR2 FQNEAQ (reference sequence). V was clipped by 1 base and J by 7 bases, with 7 bases between them. The DNA of the CDR3 is TGTGCCAGCAGCTTAGAGTTTCTTGGCTACACCTTC. It encodes CASSLEFLGYTF.